Listed here are 5 T cell receptor beta chains from one sample, sequenced in a study of Ad26.COV2.S vaccination and SARS-CoV-2 variants. As to treatment: about 20 received Ad26.COV2.S at low or high dose, single or two shots; a few received placebo; per-sample allocation not given. Sampling was performed 63 days after the first vaccine or placebo injection. Here immunoSEQ multiplex PCR was the method, and the copy in TCRdb shows in-frame clones only, minus some. The sample contains roughly 510,000 clones, around 90% of which appear only once. Sequencing was performed on peripheral blood, taken in a trial of Ad26.COV2.S vaccine versus placebo. Source of these receptors: a person between 18 and 65 years old who received the Ad26.COV2.S COVID-19 vaccine or a placebo.

J is TRBJ2-1 and V is TRBV6-2 or TRBV6-3, with 11 bases fitting TRBD2. The germline gives CDR1 MNHEY, CDR2 SVGEGT. Unmatched junction bases numbered 6, after V lost 4 bases and J lost 4 bases. CDR3 size: 16 residues. The CDR3 DNA is TGTGCCAGCAGTTCGCTAGCGGGAGGAAAGTACAATGAGCAGTTCTTC. Its protein product is CASSSLAGGKYNEQFF.

V and J are TRBV28 and TRBJ2-7; D gene ambiguous. CDR1 is MDHEN and CDR2 is SYDVKM in the germline V gene. Trimming left V 9 bases short and J 2 bases short, with 17 bases between. The CDR3 is 14 residues long. The CDR3 protein is CASCGYTLTYEQYF. The CDR3 DNA follows: TGTGCCAGTTGTGGGTATACACTAACCTACGAGCAGTACTTC.

The chain carries TRBV5-1 and TRBJ2-1; no clear D. Trimming took off 0 bases at V and 0 bases at J, with 7 bases between the two ends. CDR1 and CDR2 (germline): SGHRS, YFSETQ. This CDR3 contains 15 residues. The CDR3 region has the DNA TGCGCCAGCAGCTTGGGCGGAGTCTCCTACAATGAGCAGTTCTTC. The encoded protein is CASSLGGVSYNEQFF. The full variable domain, with the rest looked up from reference TRBV5-1 and TRBJ2-1, is KAGVTQTPRYLIKTRGQQVTLSCSPISGHRSVSWYQQTPGQGLQFLFEYFSETQRNKGNFPGRFSGRQFSNSRSEMNVSTLELGDSALYLCASSLGGVSYNEQFFGPGTRLTVL.

V gene TRBV7-2 combines with J gene TRBJ2-1, with TRBD2 matching over 7 bases. Germline V gene lookup returns CDR1 SGHTA and CDR2 FQGNSA. CDR3 length: 13 amino acids. V was clipped by 1 base and J by 6 bases; unmatched bases: 0. CDR3: CASSLGTSNEQFF. As DNA, the CDR3 is TGTGCCAGCAGCTTAGGGACTAGCAATGAGCAGTTCTTC. The complete variable domain, with remaining parts taken from reference TRBV7-2 and TRBJ2-1, reads GAGVSQSPSNKVTEKGKDVELRCDPISGHTALYWYRQSLGQGLEFLIYFQGNSAPDKSGLPSDRFSAERTGGSVSTLTIQRTQQEDSAVYLCASSLGTSNEQFFGPGTRLTVL.

The CDR3 DNA reads TGTGCCAGTTCCAAGGGGCAGGGGAGCACTGAAGCTTTCTTT. This encodes CASSKGQGSTEAFF. The genes are TRBV9 and TRBJ1-1; a weak D match, TRBD1 (6 bases). Trimming shortened V by 8 bases and J by 4 bases, and 18 bases separated the two germline ends. Germline loops: CDR1 SGDLS, CDR2 YYNGEE. The CDR3 runs to 14 residues.